The following is a T cell receptor beta chain sequence with its context. Patients from Seattle were sampled longitudinally, starting during active infection. The source of the sample is a study of blood T cell repertoires in COVID-19. This CDR3 is 15 amino acids long. Per the germline V gene, CDR1 is DFQATT and CDR2 is SNEGSKA (reference sequence). Unmatched junction bases numbered 7, after V lost 3 bases and J lost 2 bases. Per the study methods: Nucleated cell number was recorded as an estimate derived from reference gene primer amplification. Here immunoSEQ multiplex PCR was the method, and the copy in TCRdb shows in-frame clones only, minus some. V, J and clone size derive from that table, while D and trimming were established from the DNA sequence. There are hundreds of thousands of clones in the sample; approximately 88% occur only once, and about 8% lies in the top ten.

J is TRBJ2-5 and V is TRBV20-1, with 9 positions matching TRBD2. This TCR was sampled from a woman in her forties or fifties with COVID-19, enrolled during active disease. The sample was peripheral blood. The CDR3 coding sequence is TGCAGTGCTAGTCCGGCTAGCGGGGTACAAGAGACCCAGTACTTC. It is translated as CSASPASGVQETQYF.